Reported below is one TCR beta chain. Per the germline V gene, CDR1 is LNHDA and CDR2 is SQIVND (reference sequence). The CDR3 sequence is 14 residues long. Trimming took 7 bases from V and 7 from J, leaving 19 bases between them. The entry originates in a study of blood T cell repertoires in COVID-19. Study details: Sources were T cells, B-cell-depleted T cells, or PBMCs; the material itself was cDNA or gDNA.

Using immunoSEQ multiplex PCR, the repertoire was profiled, and TCRdb retains in-frame clones only, with some absent. This repertoire shows 45,000 to 55,000 clones, around 84% found once; its top ten account for 12%. This rearrangement joins TRBV19 to TRBJ1-2; D gene unclear. The source is a man in his sixties or seventies with active COVID-19. The sequencing sample was made of peripheral blood. CDR3 protein: CASTPRARYGGYTF. CDR3 nucleotide sequence: TGTGCCAGTACCCCGCGGGCCAGGTACGGTGGCTACACCTTC.